Listed here is a single TCR beta chain. Its cognate antigen is unknown. Time point: newly diagnosed GD, antithyroid drugs for less than 3 months. PBMCs provided the RNA from which the TCR library was made. These data come from a study of regulatory T cells in long-lasting Graves disease. The trim removed 3 bases at V and 2 bases at J, leaving 9 bases unmatched. The CDR3 extends over 17 amino acids. Germline CDR1 SGHTA, CDR2 FQGNSA. Assembly of TCR beta libraries relied on iRepertoire HTBI primers together with Arm-PCR of CDR3 regions. TCRdb used MiXCR to reprocess the multiplex PCR reads, holding one entry per CDR3 protein. This table holds about 400,000 distinct CDR3 sequences, approximately 15% found once. Overall study results and limits: Newly diagnosed Graves' patients had higher TCR diversity than persistent ones. Favoring TRBV28, TRBJ1-2 and TRBJ2-5 was a feature seen in persistent disease.

These sequences were also reported in another study, on T cells in Graves' hyperthyroidism and ophthalmopathy.

This clonotype was sampled from a middle-aged woman with Graves disease. The chain employs TRBV7-2 and TRBJ2-7; 11 positions agree with TRBD2. The specimen comprised peripheral blood mononuclear cells (PBMCs), sampled at new diagnosis, from a patient treated with antithyroid drugs. CDR3 residues: CASSFIAGLAVPYEQYF. Written as DNA, the CDR3 is TGTGCCAGCAGCTTTATCGCGGGACTAGCGGTCCCCTACGAGCAGTACTTC.